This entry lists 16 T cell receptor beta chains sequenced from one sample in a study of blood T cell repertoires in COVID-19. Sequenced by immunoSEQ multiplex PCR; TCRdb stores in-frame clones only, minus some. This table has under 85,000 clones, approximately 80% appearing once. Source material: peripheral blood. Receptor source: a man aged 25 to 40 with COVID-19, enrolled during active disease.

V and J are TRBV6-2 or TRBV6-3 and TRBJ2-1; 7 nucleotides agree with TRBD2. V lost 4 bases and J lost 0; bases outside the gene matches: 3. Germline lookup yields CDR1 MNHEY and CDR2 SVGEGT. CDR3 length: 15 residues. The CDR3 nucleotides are TGTGCCAGCAGTTTAAGCGGGGTCTCCTACAATGAGCAGTTCTTC. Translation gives CASSLSGVSYNEQFF.

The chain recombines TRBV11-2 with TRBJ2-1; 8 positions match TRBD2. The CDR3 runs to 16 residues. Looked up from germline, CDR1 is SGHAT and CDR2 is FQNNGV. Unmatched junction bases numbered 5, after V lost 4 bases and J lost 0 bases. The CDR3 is CASSWRSGSSYNEQFF. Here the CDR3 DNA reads TGTGCCAGCAGCTGGCGGAGCGGGAGCTCCTACAATGAGCAGTTCTTC.

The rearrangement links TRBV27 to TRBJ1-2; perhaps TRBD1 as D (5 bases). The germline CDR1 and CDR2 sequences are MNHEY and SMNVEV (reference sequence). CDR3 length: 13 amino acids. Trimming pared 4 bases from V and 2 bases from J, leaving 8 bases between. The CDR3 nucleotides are TGTGCCAGCAGTTCTGACAGAAACTATGGCTACACCTTC. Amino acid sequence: CASSSDRNYGYTF.

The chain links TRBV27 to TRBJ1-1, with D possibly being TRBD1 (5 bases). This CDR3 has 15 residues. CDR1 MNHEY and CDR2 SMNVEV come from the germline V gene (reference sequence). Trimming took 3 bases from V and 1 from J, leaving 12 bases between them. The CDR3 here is CASSLGGNWNTEAFF. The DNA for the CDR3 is TGTGCCAGCAGTTTGGGGGGAAACTGGAACACTGAAGCTTTCTTT.

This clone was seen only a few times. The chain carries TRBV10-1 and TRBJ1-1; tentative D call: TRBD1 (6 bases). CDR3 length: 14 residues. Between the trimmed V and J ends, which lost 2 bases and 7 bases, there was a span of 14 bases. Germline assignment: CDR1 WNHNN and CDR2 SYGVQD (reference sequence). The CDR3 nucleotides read TGCGCCAGCAGTGAGAGGAGAGGGGGAGATGAAGCTTTCTTT. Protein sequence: CASSERRGGDEAFF.

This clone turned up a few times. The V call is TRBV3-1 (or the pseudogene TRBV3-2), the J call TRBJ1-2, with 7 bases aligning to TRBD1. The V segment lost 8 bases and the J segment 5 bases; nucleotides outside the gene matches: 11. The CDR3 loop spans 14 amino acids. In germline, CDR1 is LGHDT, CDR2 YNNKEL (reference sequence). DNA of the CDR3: TGTGCCAGCGGTTACAAGGGGGCTTTTTATGGCTACACCTTC. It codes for CASGYKGAFYGYTF.

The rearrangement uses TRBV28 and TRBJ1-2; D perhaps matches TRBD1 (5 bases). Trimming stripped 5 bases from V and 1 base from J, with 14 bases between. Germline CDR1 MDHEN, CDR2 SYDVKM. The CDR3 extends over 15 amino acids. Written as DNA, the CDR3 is TGTGCCAGCAGTCCGGGACTTTTGAGTAACTATGGCTACACCTTC. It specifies CASSPGLLSNYGYTF.

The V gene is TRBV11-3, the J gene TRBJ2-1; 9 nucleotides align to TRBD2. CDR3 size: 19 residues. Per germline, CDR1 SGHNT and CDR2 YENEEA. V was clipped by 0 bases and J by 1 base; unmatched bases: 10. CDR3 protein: CASSLDPKTSGRSYNEQFF. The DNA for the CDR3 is TGTGCCAGCAGCTTAGATCCTAAGACTAGCGGCCGTTCCTACAATGAGCAGTTCTTC.

This CDR3 is CASSQGGLRGPYEQYF. The DNA of the CDR3 is TGTGCCAGCAGCCAGGGGGGGCTGCGGGGCCCCTACGAGCAGTACTTC. V and J are TRBV4-2 and TRBJ2-7; tentatively, D is TRBD2 (7 bases). Germline values: CDR1 LGHNA, CDR2 YNFKEQ. CDR3 length equals 16 residues. Trimming left V 3 bases short and J 2 bases short, with 17 bases between.

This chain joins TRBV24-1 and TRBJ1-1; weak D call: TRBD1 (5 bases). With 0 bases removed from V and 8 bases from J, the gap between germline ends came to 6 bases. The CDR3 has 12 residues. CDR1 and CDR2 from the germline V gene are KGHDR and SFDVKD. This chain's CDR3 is CATSDLGGEAFF. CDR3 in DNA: TGTGCCACCAGTGATTTGGGGGGGGAAGCTTTCTTT.

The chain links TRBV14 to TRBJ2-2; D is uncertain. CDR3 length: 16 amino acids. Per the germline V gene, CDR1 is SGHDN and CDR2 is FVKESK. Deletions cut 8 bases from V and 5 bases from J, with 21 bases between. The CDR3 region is CASRSGAMYATGELFF. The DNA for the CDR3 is TGTGCCAGCCGGTCGGGTGCAATGTATGCGACCGGGGAGCTGTTTTTT.

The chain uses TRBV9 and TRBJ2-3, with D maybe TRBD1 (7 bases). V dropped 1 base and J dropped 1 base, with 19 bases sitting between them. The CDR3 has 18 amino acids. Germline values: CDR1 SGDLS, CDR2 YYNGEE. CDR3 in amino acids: CASSVYRQGGTGTDTQYF. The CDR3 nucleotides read TGTGCCAGCAGCGTATACCGACAGGGAGGCACTGGCACAGATACGCAGTATTTT.

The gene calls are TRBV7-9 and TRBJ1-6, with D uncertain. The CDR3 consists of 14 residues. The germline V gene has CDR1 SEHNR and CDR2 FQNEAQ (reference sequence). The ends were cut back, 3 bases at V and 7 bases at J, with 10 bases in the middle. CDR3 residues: CASSFREGNSPLHF. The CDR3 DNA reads TGTGCCAGCAGCTTCAGAGAGGGAAATTCACCCCTCCACTTT.

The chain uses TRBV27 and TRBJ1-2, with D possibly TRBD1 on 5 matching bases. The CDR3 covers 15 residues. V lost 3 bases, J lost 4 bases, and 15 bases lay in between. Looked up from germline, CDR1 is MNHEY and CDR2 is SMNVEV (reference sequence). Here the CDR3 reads CASSFRGTSSYGYTF. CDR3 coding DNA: TGTGCCAGCAGTTTTCGGGGGACGTCTTCCTATGGCTACACCTTC.

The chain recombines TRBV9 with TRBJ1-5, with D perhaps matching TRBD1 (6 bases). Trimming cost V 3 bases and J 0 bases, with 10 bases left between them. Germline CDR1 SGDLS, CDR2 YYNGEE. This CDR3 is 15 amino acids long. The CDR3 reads CASSEGGFSNQPQHF. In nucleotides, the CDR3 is TGTGCCAGCAGCGAGGGGGGGTTTAGCAATCAGCCCCAGCATTTT.

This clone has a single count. CDR3: CASLDRSLGNTIYF. CDR3 nucleotides: TGTGCCAGCCTGGACAGGTCCCTTGGAAACACCATATATTTT. The chain employs TRBV28 and TRBJ1-3, with 7 nucleotides matching TRBD1. Trimming took 8 bases from V and 3 from J; bases not matched to a gene: 7. This CDR3 is 14 amino acids long. Germline V CDR1 and CDR2: MDHEN, SYDVKM.